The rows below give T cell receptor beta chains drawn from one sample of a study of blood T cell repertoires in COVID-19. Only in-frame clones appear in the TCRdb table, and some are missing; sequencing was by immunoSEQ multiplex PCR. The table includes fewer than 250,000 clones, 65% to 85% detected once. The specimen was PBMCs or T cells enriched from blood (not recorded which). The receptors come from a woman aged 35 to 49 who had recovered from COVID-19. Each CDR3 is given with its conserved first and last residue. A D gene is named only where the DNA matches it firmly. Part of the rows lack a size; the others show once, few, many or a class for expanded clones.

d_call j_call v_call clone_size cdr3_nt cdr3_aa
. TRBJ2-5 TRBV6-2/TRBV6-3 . TGTGCCAGCAGTTTCTATGAGACCCAGTACTTC CASSFYETQYF
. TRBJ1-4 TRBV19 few TGTGCCAGTACCGAGACAGGAGGAAATGAAAAACTGTTTTTT CASTETGGNEKLFF
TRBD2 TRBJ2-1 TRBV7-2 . TGTGCCAGCAGTCCCGGACTAGCGGGAGTGGATGAGCAGTTCTTC CASSPGLAGVDEQFF
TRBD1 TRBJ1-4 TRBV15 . TGTGCCACCAGCAGCCATCAACAGGGGTTTGCTGAAAAACTGTTTTTT CATSSHQQGFAEKLFF
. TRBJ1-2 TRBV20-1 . TGCAGTGCCGGACACTACTATGGCTACACCTTC CSAGHYYGYTF
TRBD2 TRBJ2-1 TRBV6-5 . TGTGCCAGCAGTTACATGGGACTAGCGGGACGGAATGAGCAGTTCTTC CASSYMGLAGRNEQFF
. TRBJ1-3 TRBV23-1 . TGCGCCAGCAGTCACCAAATTGGAAACACCATATATTTT CASSHQIGNTIYF
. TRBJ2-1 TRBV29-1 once TGCAGCGTTGAACTCGGTAGCGAGTACAATGAGCAGTTCTTC CSVELGSEYNEQFF
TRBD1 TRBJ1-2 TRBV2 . TGTGCCAGCAGCTCGGGACAGTCCTATGGCTACACCTTC CASSSGQSYGYTF
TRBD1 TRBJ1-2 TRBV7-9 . TGTGCCAGCAGGCCGGGACAGGGGTATGGCTACACCTTC CASRPGQGYGYTF
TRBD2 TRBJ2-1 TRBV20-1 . TGCAGTGCTAGTTTGAGCGGGAGAATTTATGAGCAGTTCTTC CSASLSGRIYEQFF
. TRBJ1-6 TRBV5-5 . TGTGCCAGCAGCTTGGGAGTGTTGGATTCACCCCTCCACTTT CASSLGVLDSPLHF
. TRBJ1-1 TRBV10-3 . TGTGCCTCCGAGGTAGGGGACTTAGACACTGAAGCTTTCTTT CASEVGDLDTEAFF
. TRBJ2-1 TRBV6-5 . TGTGCCAGCAGTTACAGGGGGAGGGCCGGTAATGAGCAGTTCTTC CASSYRGRAGNEQFF
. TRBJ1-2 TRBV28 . TGTGCCAGCAGTTCGTCTCAGGGGCTCGGCTACACCTTC CASSSSQGLGYTF
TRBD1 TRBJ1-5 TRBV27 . TGTGCCAGCAGTTTTGGGCAGGGGGACAATCGGCCCCAGCATTTT CASSFGQGDNRPQHF
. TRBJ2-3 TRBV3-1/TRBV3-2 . TGTGCCAGCAGCCAAGATCGACATAGCGGCACAGATACGCAGTATTTT CASSQDRHSGTDTQYF
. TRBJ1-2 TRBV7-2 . TGTGCCAGCAGCTTATCCAGGGTTAACTATGGCTACACCTTC CASSLSRVNYGYTF
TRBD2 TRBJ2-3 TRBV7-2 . TGTGCCAGCAGCTTGTTCCTAGCGGGAGGGTCCCAACCCCCAGATACGCAGTATTTT CASSLFLAGGSQPPDTQYF
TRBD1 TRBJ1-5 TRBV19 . TGTGCCAGTAGTATAGACCGACAGGGTTGGAATCAGCCCCAGCATTTT CASSIDRQGWNQPQHF